This T cell receptor beta chain derives from a study of blood T cell repertoires in COVID-19. As for the study in general: The samples span acute and convalescent COVID-19 from the United States, Italy and Spain.

V shed 4 bases and J shed 8 bases, with 15 bases lying between them. The CDR3 runs 14 residues. Germline loops: CDR1 SGHRS, CDR2 YFSETQ. Sequencing used immunoSEQ multiplex PCR; TCRdb keeps in-frame clones, though not all of them. Of approximately 150,000 clones in the sample, roughly nine tenths were seen once. The chain combines TRBV5-1 with TRBJ1-4, with D possibly being TRBD1 (5 bases). The TCR was taken from a woman aged 65 to 85 with acute or convalescent COVID-19. Sequenced sample: peripheral blood. The CDR3 protein is CASSPEGRGEKLFF. The CDR3 DNA reads TGCGCCAGCAGCCCAGAGGGGAGGGGCGAAAAACTGTTTTTT.